Below are 19 T cell receptor beta chains sequenced from a single sample in a study of blood T cell repertoires in COVID-19. Method: immunoSEQ multiplex PCR; TCRdb's copy keeps in-frame clones and lacks some. The table records roughly 120,000 clones, just under 85% of them present only once. Sequencing was done on a sample of peripheral blood. Receptor source: a man aged 65 to 79 with active or convalescent COVID-19.

This clone turned up a few times. This chain uses TRBV19 with TRBJ2-5; a possible D gene is TRBD1 (5 bases). CDR3 length equals 14 residues. V was clipped by 7 bases and J by 1 base, with 13 bases between them. CDR1 and CDR2 from the germline V gene are LNHDA and SQIVND (reference sequence). CDR3 region: CASNQGGAQETQYF. Written as DNA, the CDR3 is TGTGCCAGTAACCAAGGTGGGGCCCAAGAGACCCAGTACTTC.

The chain has TRBV10-1 and TRBJ2-1; D perhaps matches TRBD2 (5 bases). V lost 7 bases and J 4 bases, leaving 23 bases between the germline ends. CDR1 is WNHNN, CDR2 SYGVQD, per germline (reference sequence). This CDR3 contains 17 residues. The CDR3 DNA is TGCGCCAGCATTCCCTTGGGAGACCACCCGGGGTACAATGAGCAGTTCTTC. Amino acids: CASIPLGDHPGYNEQFF.

V usage is TRBV28 and J usage is TRBJ1-2; 9 bases line up with TRBD1. V dropped 5 bases and J dropped 7; count of bases not matched to a gene: 8. This CDR3 is 14 amino acids long. CDR1 is MDHEN, CDR2 SYDVKM, per germline. The CDR3 DNA sequence: TGTGCCAGCAGTCGAGACTCGACAGGGGGTGGCTACACCTTC. Residues: CASSRDSTGGGYTF.

To note about this clone: This CDR3 is also generated by other DNA sequences in the sample. The chain couples TRBV10-3 to TRBJ2-2, with a tentative D call TRBD2 (6 bases). The CDR3 length is 12 residues. Looked up from germline, CDR1 is ENHRY and CDR2 is SYGVKD. Trimming left V 6 bases short and J 6 bases short, with 8 bases between. The CDR3 DNA sequence: TGTGCCATCAGCTCGGGAGCCGGGGAGCTGTTTTTT. Protein: CAISSGAGELFF.

This clone was recorded once. This sequence joins TRBV9 and TRBJ2-3; 9 positions agree with TRBD2. The CDR3 consists of 19 residues. The J segment lost 2 bases and the V segment lost 0 bases, leaving 13 bases of the junction unmatched. Germline CDR1 reads SGDLS; CDR2 reads YYNGEE. CDR3 in amino acids: CASSVGLAGLRPTTDTQYF. The CDR3, as DNA: TGTGCCAGCAGCGTAGGTCTAGCGGGACTTCGTCCCACCACAGATACGCAGTATTTT.

This chain connects TRBV28 to TRBJ2-1; TRBD1 agrees at 9 bases. V lost 6 bases, J lost 5 bases, and 20 bases stayed unmatched. The CDR3 has 19 residues. The germline gives CDR1 MDHEN, CDR2 SYDVKM. Here the CDR3 DNA reads TGTGCCAGCAGAACATATCCTGCAACAGGGGGCGATCTGAACAATGAGCAGTTCTTC. Its translation is CASRTYPATGGDLNNEQFF. The full variable domain, rest sourced from reference TRBV28 and TRBJ2-1, is DVKVTQSSRYLVKRTGEKVFLECVQDMDHENMFWYRQDPGLGLRLIYFSYDVKMKEKGDIPEGYSVSREKKERFSLILESASTNQTSMYLCASRTYPATGGDLNNEQFFGPGTRLTVL.

In DNA, the CDR3 is TGTGCCAGCAGCGTAGGAATTTCGGGCCCGGGGACTAACTATGGCTACACCTTC. Amino acids: CASSVGISGPGTNYGYTF. This rearrangement joins TRBV9 to TRBJ1-2; unclear D gene. The ends were cut back, 0 bases at V and 0 bases at J, with 18 bases in the middle. Germline V gene lookup returns CDR1 SGDLS and CDR2 YYNGEE. CDR3 length equals 18 residues.

The rearrangement joins TRBV6-1 to TRBJ1-5; weak D call: TRBD1 (5 bases). The CDR3 covers 13 residues. V was clipped by 1 base and J by 4 bases, with 5 bases between them. Germline V gene sequence: CDR1 MNHNS, CDR2 SASEGT. The CDR3 loop reads CASSEEGNQPQHF. The CDR3 coding sequence is TGTGCCAGCAGTGAAGAGGGGAATCAGCCCCAGCATTTT.

The chain has TRBV11-3 and TRBJ2-3; D gene unclear. Germline V gene data show CDR1 as SGHNT and CDR2 as YENEEA. V lost 0 bases and J lost 0, with 4 bases in between. The CDR3 sequence is 14 residues long. CDR3 bases: TGTGCCAGCAGCTTAGAACAGAGCACAGATACGCAGTATTTT. It specifies CASSLEQSTDTQYF.

This clone was seen just once. The V gene is TRBV6-5, the J gene TRBJ1-2; the D gene is possibly TRBD1 (5 bases). Germline V gene sequence: CDR1 MNHEY, CDR2 SVGAGI. The ends were cut back, 5 bases at V and 2 bases at J, with 12 bases in the middle. CDR3 size: 14 residues. CDR3 protein: CASSRSRVNYGYTF. CDR3 nucleotide sequence: TGTGCCAGCAGTCGCAGCAGGGTAAACTATGGCTACACCTTC.

V usage is TRBV7-2 and J usage is TRBJ2-1; 7 bases are a match to TRBD2. This CDR3 is built from 14 residues. Trimming cost V 6 bases and J 0 bases; bases outside gene matches: 2. Germline CDR1 and CDR2: SGHTA and FQGNSA. The CDR3 loop reads CASSGGGSYNEQFF. The CDR3 bases are TGTGCCAGCAGTGGGGGGGGCTCCTACAATGAGCAGTTCTTC. Combining the CDR3 with reference TRBV7-2 and TRBJ2-1 gives the whole variable domain GAGVSQSPSNKVTEKGKDVELRCDPISGHTALYWYRQSLGQGLEFLIYFQGNSAPDKSGLPSDRFSAERTGGSVSTLTIQRTQQEDSAVYLCASSGGGSYNEQFFGPGTRLTVL.

In its sample, this clone was seen a few times. This chain joins TRBV6-2 or TRBV6-3 and TRBJ2-3, with a tentative D call TRBD1 (6 bases). The V end was cut by 5 bases, the J end by 6 bases, with 15 bases between. Germline V gene data show CDR1 as MNHEY and CDR2 as SVGEGT. This CDR3 contains 14 residues. DNA of the CDR3: TGTGCCAGCAGTATCACAGGGATGGGGGATACGCAGTATTTT. Its protein product is CASSITGMGDTQYF.

CDR3 in amino acids: CASRLTATNEKLFF. CDR3 DNA sequence: TGTGCCAGCAGGCTGACAGCAACTAATGAAAAACTGTTTTTT. The chain couples TRBV6-5 to TRBJ1-4; possibly TRBD1 for D (5 bases). The germline V gene encodes CDR1 MNHEY and CDR2 SVGAGI. V lost 6 bases and J 0 bases, leaving 8 bases between the germline ends. The CDR3 covers 14 residues.

This sequence joins TRBV5-4 and TRBJ1-1; TRBD1 might be the D (5 bases). Germline V CDR1 and CDR2: SGHNT, YYREEE (reference sequence). This CDR3 region has 15 residues. Deletions cut 0 bases from V and 0 bases from J, with 9 bases between. DNA for the CDR3: TGTGCCAGCAGCTTGGCGGAGGGGATGAACACTGAAGCTTTCTTT. Its translation is CASSLAEGMNTEAFF.

There are a few counts of this clone. This chain uses TRBV6-4 with TRBJ1-1; D is uncertain. Germline lookup yields CDR1 MRHNA and CDR2 SNTAGT. CDR3 length: 14 residues. The V gene lost 5 bases and the J gene lost 1 base, with 11 bases spanning the gap. CDR3: CASSSSPGNTEAFF. CDR3 DNA sequence: TGTGCCAGCAGTTCTTCCCCGGGGAACACTGAAGCTTTCTTT.

This clone has a count of ten or more. This sequence joins TRBV5-1 and TRBJ2-3, with a possible D match to TRBD1 (5 bases). V was pared by 3 bases and J by 0 bases, with 14 bases between. The CDR3 has 16 amino acids. Germline assignment: CDR1 SGHRS and CDR2 YFSETQ. The CDR3 bases are TGCGCCAGCAGCTCCCAGGGCAGTAGGAGCACAGATACGCAGTATTTT. The encoded protein is CASSSQGSRSTDTQYF.

Concerning this clone itself: Sequence at one end of the junction differs from germline and may be a read error. The chain has TRBV2 and TRBJ1-5, with a tentative D call TRBD1 (5 bases). CDR3 length: 15 amino acids. CDR1 and CDR2 from the germline V gene are SNHLY and FYNNEI. In DNA, the CDR3 is TGTGCAAGCACCCTACGCGGGGGTAGCAATCAGCCCCAGCATTTT. It translates to CASTLRGGSNQPQHF. The full variable domain, rest sourced from reference TRBV2 and TRBJ1-5, is EPEVTQTPSHQVTQMGQEVILRCVPISNHLYFYWYRQILGQKVEFLVSFYNNEISEKSEIFDDQFSVERPDGSNFTLKIRSTKLEDSAMYFCASTLRGGSNQPQHFGDGTRLSIL.

The CDR3 coding sequence is TGTGCCAGCAGCCAAGGGCAGGTGGAAAATTCACCCCTCCACTTT. It encodes CASSQGQVENSPLHF. The chain has TRBV3-1 (or the pseudogene TRBV3-2) and TRBJ1-6; no clear D gene. Germline V gives CDR1 LGHDT, CDR2 YNNKEL (reference sequence). The CDR3 has 15 residues. Deletions cut 1 base from V and 7 bases from J, with 11 bases between.

This chain joins TRBV7-2 and TRBJ1-6; 8 nucleotides line up with TRBD1. Germline loops: CDR1 SGHTA, CDR2 FQGNSA. The CDR3 spans 15 residues. J lost 3 bases, V lost 6 bases, and 4 bases had no gene match. CDR3 coding DNA: TGTGCCAGCAGACCCGGGACAGGCTATAATTCACCCCTCCACTTT. Translated, it gives CASRPGTGYNSPLHF.